Presented here are 23 T cell receptor beta chains from one specimen sequenced in a study of T cell changes during pregnancy in multiple sclerosis. Assay: immunoSEQ multiplex PCR; the TCRdb copy retains only in-frame clones and omits some. The profile shows 45,000 to 50,000 clones, roughly 92% of them singletons. Source: CD4+ T cells from peripheral blood mononuclear cells, taken in the second trimester of pregnancy. The receptors were gathered from a female donor in good health, enrolled as a control in a pregnancy study.

The chain recombines TRBV7-2 with TRBJ2-7, with a tentative D call TRBD1 (5 bases). V was clipped by 0 bases and J by 2 bases, with 11 bases between them. Germline-derived CDR1 and CDR2 are SGHTA and FQGNSA. This CDR3 spans 15 amino acids. In nucleotides, the CDR3 is TGTGCCAGCAGCTTAGCGCCGCAGGGAACCTACGAGCAGTACTTC. This sequence encodes CASSLAPQGTYEQYF.

V is TRBV10-3 and J is TRBJ1-1, with D possibly being TRBD1 (6 bases). CDR3 length: 15 amino acids. Germline CDR1 is ENHRY and CDR2 is SYGVKD. Trimming shortened V by 0 bases and J by 5 bases, and 13 bases separated the two germline ends. The CDR3 is CAISESTIRGTEAFF. In nucleotides, the CDR3 is TGTGCCATCAGTGAGTCGACGATTAGGGGGACTGAAGCTTTCTTT.

V usage is TRBV6-5 and J usage is TRBJ2-7, with 10 bases matching TRBD1. The V gene's germline CDR1 is MNHEY and CDR2 SVGAGI. The CDR3 covers 14 residues. V gave up 0 bases and J gave up 6 bases; unmatched junction bases: 2. The CDR3: CASSYSGQGSEQYF. The CDR3 region has the DNA TGTGCCAGCAGTTACTCGGGACAGGGGTCCGAGCAGTACTTC.

The chain couples TRBV7-9 to TRBJ1-2, with D perhaps matching TRBD1 (6 bases). CDR3 length: 13 amino acids. In germline, CDR1 is SEHNR, CDR2 FQNEAQ (reference sequence). Trimming removed 5 bases from V and 4 bases from J, with 11 bases in between. The CDR3 protein is CASSPRGLYGYTF. The CDR3 bases are TGTGCCAGCAGCCCCAGGGGTCTCTATGGCTACACCTTC.

CDR3 amino acids: CASSLMGAGYGYTF. Written as DNA, the CDR3 is TGTGCCAGCAGCTTGATGGGGGCAGGCTATGGCTACACCTTC. The chain couples TRBV5-4 to TRBJ1-2, with a weak D call TRBD1 (6 bases). CDR1 SGHNT and CDR2 YYREEE come from the germline V gene (reference sequence). V lost 1 base, J lost 4 bases, and 11 bases lay in between. The CDR3 length is 14 residues. Filled out from reference TRBV5-4 and TRBJ1-2, the complete variable domain reads ETGVTQSPTHLIKTRGQQVTLRCSSQSGHNTVSWYQQALGQGPQFIFQYYREEENGRGNFPPRFSGLQFPNYSSELNVNALELDDSALYLCASSLMGAGYGYTFGSGTRLTVV.

This clone was counted between two and nine times. The chain combines TRBV4-3 with TRBJ1-4; no reliable D call. Germline V gene lookup returns CDR1 LGHNA and CDR2 YSLEER. The CDR3 totals 14 residues. V dropped 4 bases and J dropped 3 bases, with 9 bases sitting between them. In DNA, the CDR3 is TGCGCCAGCAGCCTTGACACCTCTAATGAAAAACTGTTTTTT. Translating gives CASSLDTSNEKLFF.

This clone was seen a few times. The chain links TRBV4-3 to TRBJ1-5; no clear D. This CDR3 has 13 amino acids. Germline assignment: CDR1 LGHNA and CDR2 YSLEER. The V end lost 0 bases, the J end lost 6 bases, and 6 bases lay between the germline ends. The chain's CDR3 is CASSQDIGQPQHF. The CDR3 DNA reads TGCGCCAGCAGCCAAGATATCGGTCAGCCCCAGCATTTT.

V is TRBV18 and J is TRBJ1-2, with D maybe TRBD1 (6 bases). Germline CDR1 is KGHSH and CDR2 is LQKENI. This CDR3 has 14 amino acids. V dropped 5 bases and J dropped 7 bases, with 17 bases sitting between them. The CDR3 DNA follows: TGTGCCAGCTCAGTTGAGACAGGTATCTTTGGCTACACCTTC. It codes for CASSVETGIFGYTF.

This chain connects TRBV11-1 to TRBJ2-1; TRBD2 aligns across 10 bases. Unmatched junction bases numbered 5, after V lost 5 bases and J lost 4 bases. The CDR3 has 15 amino acids. CDR1 is SGHAT, CDR2 FQDESV, per germline (reference sequence). The CDR3 DNA sequence: TGTGCCAGCAGCCCAGAGCGGGGGGGTTACAATGAGCAGTTCTTC. Amino acid sequence: CASSPERGGYNEQFF. Complete variable domain (other parts from reference TRBV11-1 and TRBJ2-1): EAEVAQSPRYKITEKSQAVAFWCDPISGHATLYWYRQILGQGPELLVQFQDESVVDDSQLPKDRFSAERLKGVDSTLKIQPAELGDSAMYLCASSPERGGYNEQFFGPGTRLTVL.

The genes are TRBV5-1 and TRBJ2-5; 8 nucleotides line up with TRBD1. The V gene's germline CDR1 is SGHRS and CDR2 YFSETQ. V shed 0 bases, J shed 2 bases, and the junction held 6 bases outside the gene matches. The length of the CDR3 is 16 residues. The CDR3 DNA reads as TGCGCCAGCAGCTTGGCTATAGGGACAGGTCAAGAGACCCAGTACTTC. This sequence encodes CASSLAIGTGQETQYF.

The rearrangement links TRBV19 to TRBJ2-1; 8 bases map to TRBD1. The CDR3 totals 15 residues. J was trimmed by 3 bases and V by 9 bases; bases with no gene match: 10. The germline gives CDR1 LNHDA, CDR2 SQIVND (reference sequence). CDR3 DNA sequence: TGTGCCAGCAAGCCGGGACAGGCCTTCTACAATGAGCAGTTCTTC. Amino acid sequence: CASKPGQAFYNEQFF.

The chain employs TRBV15 and TRBJ2-1; 14 bases align to TRBD2. V was clipped by 3 bases and J by 5 bases; unmatched bases: 3. The CDR3 is made up of 16 amino acids. The germline V gene encodes CDR1 LNHNV and CDR2 YYDKDF (reference sequence). CDR3 nucleotides: TGTGCCACCAGCAGGGGACTAGCGGGGGAGAACAATGAGCAGTTCTTC. It is translated as CATSRGLAGENNEQFF.

The gene calls are TRBV12-5 and TRBJ1-1, with 7 bases that match TRBD1. CDR1 is LGHNT and CDR2 is FRNRAP in the germline V gene. There are 14 residues in the CDR3. J was trimmed by 0 bases and V by 6 bases; bases with no gene match: 4. CDR3: CASGPQGLNTEAFF. CDR3 DNA: TGTGCTAGTGGCCCACAGGGGTTGAACACTGAAGCTTTCTTT.

This clone was seen a few times. The genes are TRBV27 and TRBJ2-2; D call uncertain. Germline loops: CDR1 MNHEY, CDR2 SMNVEV (reference sequence). V lost 0 bases, J lost 7 bases, and 9 bases lay in between. The CDR3 sequence is 14 residues long. CDR3 in amino acids: CASSLSSPYGELFF. CDR3 DNA sequence: TGTGCCAGCAGTTTATCATCCCCGTACGGGGAGCTGTTTTTT.

This clone showed up just once. The chain links TRBV30 to TRBJ1-2, with D uncertain. Trimming took 0 bases from V and 3 from J, leaving 11 bases between them. The length of the CDR3 is 14 residues. Germline V gene sequence: CDR1 GTSNPN, CDR2 SVGIG (reference sequence). The CDR3 loop is CAWSVVKRDYGYTF. In DNA, the CDR3 is TGTGCCTGGAGTGTAGTTAAGCGGGACTATGGCTACACCTTC.

This chain links TRBV25-1 with TRBJ2-3, with TRBD2 matching 8 bases. CDR1 and CDR2 from the germline V gene are MGHDK and SYGVNS. This CDR3 contains 14 residues. Trimming at V came to 4 bases and at J to 6 bases, leaving 6 bases not matched to a gene. CDR3 DNA sequence: TGTGCCAGCAGTGGCGGACTAGCTTCGGATACGCAGTATTTT. It is translated as CASSGGLASDTQYF.

The chain has TRBV6-5 and TRBJ2-7; weak D call: TRBD1 (6 bases). The V and J ends lost 2 bases and 3 bases respectively, with 14 bases between them. The CDR3 has 15 amino acids. Germline lookup yields CDR1 MNHEY and CDR2 SVGAGI. CDR3 sequence reads: CASSYRGHENYEQYF. As DNA, the CDR3 is TGTGCCAGCAGTTACCGGGGACACGAGAACTACGAGCAGTACTTC.

This clone has more than one count but fewer than ten. The V call is TRBV11-2, the J call TRBJ1-1, with TRBD1 matching 7 bases. The germline V gene encodes CDR1 SGHAT and CDR2 FQNNGV. This CDR3 contains 13 residues. V was clipped by 3 bases and J by 3 bases; unmatched bases: 1. The CDR3 loop reads CASSFTGDTEAFF. The CDR3 DNA is TGTGCCAGCAGCTTCACAGGGGACACTGAAGCTTTCTTT.

This clone was picked up one time. This rearrangement joins TRBV30 to TRBJ2-3; the match to TRBD2 covers 10 bases. The CDR3 loop spans 15 amino acids. V gave up 1 base and J gave up 2 bases; unmatched junction bases: 3. The germline CDR1 and CDR2 sequences are GTSNPN and SVGIG (reference sequence). CDR3 sequence reads: CAWSESGGATDTQYF. In nucleotides, the CDR3 is TGTGCCTGGAGTGAAAGCGGGGGGGCCACAGATACGCAGTATTTT. The variable domain in full, completed from reference TRBV30 and TRBJ2-3, reads SQTIHQWPATLVQPVGSPLSLECTVEGTSNPNLYWYRQAAGRGLQLLFYSVGIGQISSEVPQNLSASRPQDRQFILSSKKLLLSDSGFYLCAWSESGGATDTQYFGPGTRLTVL.

The rearrangement joins TRBV5-1 to TRBJ2-3; 14 nucleotides line up with TRBD2. Germline CDR1 is SGHRS and CDR2 is YFSETQ. The CDR3 sequence is 19 residues long. The V gene end was trimmed by 4 bases and the J gene end by 4 bases; junction bases not matched to a gene: 14. As DNA, the CDR3 is TGCGCCAGCAGCGCGTCAGGACTAGCGGGGGGTTCCACTTCAGATACGCAGTATTTT. It translates to CASSASGLAGGSTSDTQYF.

The chain links TRBV20-1 to TRBJ2-5; D remains unclear. Trimming removed 7 bases from V and 3 bases from J, with 6 bases in between. The CDR3 is 10 amino acids. Germline V gene lookup returns CDR1 DFQATT and CDR2 SNEGSKA (reference sequence). CDR3 loop: CSGYKETQYF. DNA of the CDR3: TGCAGTGGGTACAAAGAGACCCAGTACTTC.

The chain links TRBV9 to TRBJ1-3; 9 nucleotides match TRBD1. Losses at the gene ends were 4 bases for V and 2 bases for J; bases not matched to a gene: 10. The germline CDR1 and CDR2 sequences are SGDLS and YYNGEE. The CDR3 extends over 17 amino acids. The CDR3 coding sequence is TGTGCCAGCAGCCCTCGCCCGGGACAGGGACCTGGAAACACCATATATTTT. This sequence encodes CASSPRPGQGPGNTIYF. Drawing the rest from reference TRBV9 and TRBJ1-3, the complete variable domain is DSGVTQTPKHLITATGQRVTLRCSPRSGDLSVYWYQQSLDQGLQFLIQYYNGEERAKGNILERFSAQQFPDLHSELNLSSLELGDSALYFCASSPRPGQGPGNTIYFGEGSWLTVV.

The rearrangement links TRBV12-5 to TRBJ1-2; D not certain. Looked up from germline, CDR1 is LGHNT and CDR2 is FRNRAP. This CDR3 is built from 13 residues. The germline V and J ends were trimmed by 5 bases and 5 bases, with 12 bases remaining between them. CDR3 DNA: TGTGCTAGTGGTCCTGAGGGTTTATATGGCTACACCTTC. Translation: CASGPEGLYGYTF.